These 2 T cell receptor beta chains were all obtained from the same sample, sequenced in a study of blood T cell repertoires in COVID-19 (dated by TCRdb to the early 2020s). To prepare the library, the immunoSEQ multiplex PCR assay was applied. In its TCRdb copy, this immuneACCESS table keeps in-frame sequences only and misses some clones. Where compared with another copy, unresolved V genes explain less than half of these, and the others have no known cause. This sample is represented by approximately 300,000 clones; around 90% of them were singletons. The biggest ten clones account for 4.5% to 5.5% of the sample. The source material was PBMCs or T cells enriched from blood (not recorded which). These receptors all stem from a man aged 55 to 70 who had recovered from COVID-19.

V usage is TRBV7-3 and J usage is TRBJ1-1, with D tentatively TRBD1 (5 bases). The V gene's germline CDR1 is SGHTA and CDR2 FQGTGA. Trimming cost V 0 bases and J 8 bases, with 16 bases left between them. This CDR3 region has 15 residues. Written as DNA, the CDR3 is TGTGCCAGCAGCTTAACCCCCGGCCCAGGGATGGAAGCTTTCTTT. Its protein is CASSLTPGPGMEAFF.

This clone was seen a single time. V and J are TRBV6-5 and TRBJ2-3, with 10 bases fitting TRBD2. Germline CDR1 MNHEY, CDR2 SVGAGI. The V segment lost 5 bases and the J segment 4 bases; nucleotides outside the gene matches: 3. CDR3 length equals 14 residues. CDR3 coding DNA: TGTGCCAGCAGTAGCGGGAGGGTAGCAGATACGCAGTATTTT. It yields the protein CASSSGRVADTQYF.